These 9 T cell receptor beta chains came from one sample sequenced in a study of shared clonotypes between healthy human individuals. Positively selected for CCR7, the CD45RO-negative cells used as naive CD8 cells excluded terminally differentiated effector memory CD45RA+ cells. The protocol was immunoSEQ multiplex PCR, while the TCRdb copy is restricted to in-frame clones and leaves out a portion. This sample has about 820,000 clones; nearly 95% occur once, and the top ten carry less than 25%. The sample taken for sequencing was naive CD8+ T cells sorted from blood. The receptors were gathered from a man younger than 45 in good health.

The CDR3 loop is CASSTDSGGNTIYF. In DNA, the CDR3 is TGTGCCAGTAGTACGGACAGTGGCGGAAACACCATATATTTT. The chain employs TRBV19 and TRBJ1-3; TRBD1 is a possible D gene (6 bases). V lost 4 bases and J 4 bases, leaving 11 bases between the germline ends. Germline V gives CDR1 LNHDA, CDR2 SQIVND (reference sequence). The CDR3 extends over 14 amino acids. Supplemented by reference TRBV19 and TRBJ1-3, the full variable domain reads DGGITQSPKYLFRKEGQNVTLSCEQNLNHDAMYWYRQDPGQGLRLIYYSQIVNDFQKGDIAEGYSVSREKKESFPLTVTSAQKNPTAFYLCASSTDSGGNTIYFGEGSWLTVV.

This clone was counted only a few times. The chain combines TRBV2 with TRBJ2-4; no firm D call. Trimming removed 3 bases at V and 0 bases at J, with 9 bases between. Germline V gene data show CDR1 as SNHLY and CDR2 as FYNNEI. This CDR3 is 15 amino acids long. The DNA for the CDR3 is TGTGCCAGCAGTGAGTTAGCTGGAGCCAAAAACATTCAGTACTTC. Amino acid sequence: CASSELAGAKNIQYF.

The rearrangement joins TRBV27 to TRBJ1-5, with D uncertain. The CDR3 sequence is 12 residues long. Germline-derived CDR1 and CDR2 are MNHEY and SMNVEV (reference sequence). V was pared by 7 bases and J by 1 base, with 5 bases between. CDR3 DNA: TGTGCCAGCATTCCCAGCAATCAGCCCCAGCATTTT. It is translated as CASIPSNQPQHF.

This clone was seen only once. The chain couples TRBV7-2 to TRBJ2-1; TRBD1 aligns across 7 bases. Germline CDR1 and CDR2: SGHTA and FQGNSA. The V and J ends lost 1 base and 5 bases, in that order; junction bases with no gene match: 8. This CDR3 is 16 amino acids long. The CDR3 loop reads CASSLEGQILNNEQFF. For the CDR3, the DNA is TGTGCCAGCAGCTTAGAGGGACAGATACTGAACAATGAGCAGTTCTTC.

CDR3 loop: CASSHGTSAGDTQYF. For the CDR3, the DNA is TGTGCCAGCAGCCATGGGACTAGCGCAGGAGATACGCAGTATTTT. The gene calls are TRBV14 and TRBJ2-3; 10 bases match TRBD2. The germline V gene has CDR1 SGHDN and CDR2 FVKESK. The CDR3 spans 15 residues. After removal of 3 bases from V and 5 bases from J, the junction contained 5 bases not matched to a gene. Together with reference TRBV14 and TRBJ2-3, the CDR3 gives the full variable domain: EAGVTQFPSHSVIEKGQTVTLRCDPISGHDNLYWYRRVMGKEIKFLLHFVKESKQDESGMPNNRFLAERTGGTYSTLKVQPAELEDSGVYFCASSHGTSAGDTQYFGPGTRLTVL.

This clone was seen only once. The chain recombines TRBV10-3 with TRBJ2-3; no clear D gene. This CDR3 comprises 13 residues. Trimming left V 2 bases short and J 4 bases short, with 7 bases between. Germline V gives CDR1 ENHRY, CDR2 SYGVKD. Here the CDR3 DNA reads TGTGCCATCAGTGAGGAGGTGTCAGATACGCAGTATTTT. Its protein is CAISEEVSDTQYF.

V gene TRBV2 combines with J gene TRBJ2-1; D is undetermined. CDR3 length: 13 residues. Trimming pared 5 bases from V and 4 bases from J, leaving 9 bases between. Germline CDR1 is SNHLY and CDR2 is FYNNEI. CDR3 protein: CASSLTGYNEQFF. In DNA, the CDR3 is TGTGCCAGCAGTCTCACTGGGTACAATGAGCAGTTCTTC.

Of note for this clone: Other DNA sequences in the same sample also yield this CDR3. This sequence joins TRBV11-2 and TRBJ2-7; D uncertain. Germline V gene data show CDR1 as SGHAT and CDR2 as FQNNGV. This CDR3 has 13 residues. The V and J ends lost 3 bases and 2 bases respectively, with 8 bases between them. The CDR3, as DNA: TGTGCCAGCAGCTTGTCGGAGACCTACGAGCAGTACTTC. Protein: CASSLSETYEQYF.

The J gene is TRBJ2-3, the V gene TRBV29-1; D call uncertain. Germline CDR1 is SQVTM and CDR2 is ANQGSEA. The CDR3 runs 11 residues. The V and J ends lost 5 bases and 2 bases respectively, with 5 bases between them. The CDR3 nucleotides are TGCAGCGTTCGGGCCACAGATACGCAGTATTTT. The encoded protein is CSVRATDTQYF.